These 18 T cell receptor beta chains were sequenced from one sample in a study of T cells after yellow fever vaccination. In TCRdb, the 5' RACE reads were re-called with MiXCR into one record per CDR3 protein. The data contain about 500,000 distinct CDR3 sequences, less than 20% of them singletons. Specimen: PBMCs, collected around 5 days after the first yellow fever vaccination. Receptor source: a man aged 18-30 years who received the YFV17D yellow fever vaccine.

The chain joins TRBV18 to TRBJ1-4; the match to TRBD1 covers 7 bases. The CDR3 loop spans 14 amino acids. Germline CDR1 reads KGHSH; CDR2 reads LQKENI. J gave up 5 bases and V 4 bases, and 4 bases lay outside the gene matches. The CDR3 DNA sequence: TGTGCCAGCTCACAGGGACAGAGGAATGAAAAACTGTTTTTT. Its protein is CASSQGQRNEKLFF. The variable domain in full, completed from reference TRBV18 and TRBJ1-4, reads NAGVMQNPRHLVRRRGQEARLRCSPMKGHSHVYWYRQLPEEGLKFMVYLQKENIIDESGMPKERFSAEFPKEGPSILRIQQVVRGDSAAYFCASSQGQRNEKLFFGSGTQLSVL.

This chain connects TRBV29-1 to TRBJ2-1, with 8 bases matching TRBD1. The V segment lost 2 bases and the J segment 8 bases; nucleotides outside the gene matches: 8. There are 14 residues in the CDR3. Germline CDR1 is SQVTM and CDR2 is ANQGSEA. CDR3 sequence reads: CSVEPGGAFDEQFF. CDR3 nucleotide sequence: TGCAGCGTTGAACCAGGGGGCGCCTTCGATGAGCAGTTCTTC.

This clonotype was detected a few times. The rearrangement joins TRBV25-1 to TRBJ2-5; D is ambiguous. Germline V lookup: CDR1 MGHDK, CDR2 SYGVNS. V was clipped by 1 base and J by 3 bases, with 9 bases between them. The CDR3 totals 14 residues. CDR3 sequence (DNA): TGTGCCAGCAGTGAATGGCTTGTCAAAGAGACCCAGTACTTC. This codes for CASSEWLVKETQYF.

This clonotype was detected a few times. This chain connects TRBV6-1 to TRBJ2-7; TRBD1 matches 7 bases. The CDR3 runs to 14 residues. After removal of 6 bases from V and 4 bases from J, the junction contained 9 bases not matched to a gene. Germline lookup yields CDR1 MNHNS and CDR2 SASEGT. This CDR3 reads CASSPTGAAYEQYV. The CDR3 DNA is TGTGCCAGCAGCCCAACAGGGGCGGCTTACGAGCAGTACGTC.

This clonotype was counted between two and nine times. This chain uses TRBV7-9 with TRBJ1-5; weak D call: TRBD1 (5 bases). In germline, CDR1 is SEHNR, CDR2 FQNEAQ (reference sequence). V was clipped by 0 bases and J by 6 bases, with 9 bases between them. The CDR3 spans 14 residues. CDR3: CASSLAGGTQPQHF. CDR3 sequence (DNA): TGTGCCAGCAGCTTAGCGGGGGGAACTCAGCCCCAGCATTTT.

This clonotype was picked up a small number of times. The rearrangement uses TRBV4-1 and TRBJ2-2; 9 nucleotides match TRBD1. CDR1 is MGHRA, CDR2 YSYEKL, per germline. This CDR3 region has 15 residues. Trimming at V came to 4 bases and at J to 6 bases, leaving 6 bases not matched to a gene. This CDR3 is CASSPQGAMAGELFF. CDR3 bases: TGCGCCAGCAGCCCACAGGGGGCAATGGCCGGGGAGCTGTTTTTT.

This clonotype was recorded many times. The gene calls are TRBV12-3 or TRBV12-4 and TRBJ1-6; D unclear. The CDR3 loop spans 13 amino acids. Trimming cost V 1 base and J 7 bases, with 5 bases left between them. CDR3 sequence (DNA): TGTGCCAGCAGTTTAGAATTCAATTCACCCCTCCACTTT. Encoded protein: CASSLEFNSPLHF.

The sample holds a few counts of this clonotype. The CDR3 coding sequence is TGCGCCACCTCTAGCGGTTACACAGATACGCAGTATTTT. This gives the protein CATSSGYTDTQYF. V is TRBV5-1 and J is TRBJ2-3; 7 bases map to TRBD2. With 9 bases clipped from V and 2 bases from J, the junction kept 6 bases outside the gene matches. The CDR3 runs 13 residues. Germline CDR1 is SGHRS and CDR2 is YFSETQ.

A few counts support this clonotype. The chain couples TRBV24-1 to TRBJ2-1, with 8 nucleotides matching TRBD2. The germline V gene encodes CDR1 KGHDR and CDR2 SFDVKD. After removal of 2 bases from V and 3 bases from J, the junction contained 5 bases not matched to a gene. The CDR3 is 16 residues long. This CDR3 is CATSDSRGGGYNEQFF. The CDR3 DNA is TGTGCCACCAGTGATTCCCGGGGGGGGGGCTACAATGAGCAGTTCTTC.

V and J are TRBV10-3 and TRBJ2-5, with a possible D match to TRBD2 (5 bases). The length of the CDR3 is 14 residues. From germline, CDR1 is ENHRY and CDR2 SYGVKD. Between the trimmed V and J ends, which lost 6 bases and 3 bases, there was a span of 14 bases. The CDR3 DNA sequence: TGTGCCATCAGCGATCTTCCGCGGGAAGAGACCCAGTACTTC. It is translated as CAISDLPREETQYF.

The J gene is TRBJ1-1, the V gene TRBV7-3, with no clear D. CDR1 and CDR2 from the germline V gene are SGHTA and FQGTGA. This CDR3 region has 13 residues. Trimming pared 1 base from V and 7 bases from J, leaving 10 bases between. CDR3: CASSLSPGFEAFF. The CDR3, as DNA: TGTGCCAGCAGCTTAAGCCCCGGGTTTGAAGCTTTCTTT.

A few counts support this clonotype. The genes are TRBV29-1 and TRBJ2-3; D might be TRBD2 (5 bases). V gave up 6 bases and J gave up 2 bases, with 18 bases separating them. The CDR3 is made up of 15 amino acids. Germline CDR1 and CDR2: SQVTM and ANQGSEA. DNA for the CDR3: TGCAGCGTGAACGTAGCGTCCACATACACAGATACGCAGTATTTT. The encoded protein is CSVNVASTYTDTQYF.

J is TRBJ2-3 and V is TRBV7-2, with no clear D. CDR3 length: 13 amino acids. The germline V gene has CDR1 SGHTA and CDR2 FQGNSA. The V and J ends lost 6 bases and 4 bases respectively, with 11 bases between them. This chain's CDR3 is CASSLRAPDTQYF. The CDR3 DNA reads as TGTGCCAGCAGTCTAAGGGCCCCAGATACGCAGTATTTT.

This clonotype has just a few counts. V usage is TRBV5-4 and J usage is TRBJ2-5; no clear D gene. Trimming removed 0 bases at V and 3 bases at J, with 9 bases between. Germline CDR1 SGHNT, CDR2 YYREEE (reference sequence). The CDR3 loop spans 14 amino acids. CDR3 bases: TGTGCCAGCAGCTTGGCCGGGCAGGAAGAGACCCAGTACTTC. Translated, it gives CASSLAGQEETQYF. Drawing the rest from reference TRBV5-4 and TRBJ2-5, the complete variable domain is ETGVTQSPTHLIKTRGQQVTLRCSSQSGHNTVSWYQQALGQGPQFIFQYYREEENGRGNFPPRFSGLQFPNYSSELNVNALELDDSALYLCASSLAGQEETQYFGPGTRLLVL.

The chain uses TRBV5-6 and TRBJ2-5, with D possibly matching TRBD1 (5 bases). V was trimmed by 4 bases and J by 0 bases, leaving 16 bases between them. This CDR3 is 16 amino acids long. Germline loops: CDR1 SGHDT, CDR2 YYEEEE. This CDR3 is CASSAGSWGYQETQYF. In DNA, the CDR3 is TGTGCCAGCAGCGCCGGGTCTTGGGGCTACCAAGAGACCCAGTACTTC.

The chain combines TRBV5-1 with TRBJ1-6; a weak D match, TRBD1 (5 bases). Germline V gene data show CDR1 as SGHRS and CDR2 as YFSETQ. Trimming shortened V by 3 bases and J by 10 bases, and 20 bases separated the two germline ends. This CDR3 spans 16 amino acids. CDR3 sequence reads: CASSSNFGGLGSPLHF. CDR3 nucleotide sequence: TGCGCCAGCAGCTCGAACTTTGGGGGACTTGGGTCACCCCTCCACTTT.

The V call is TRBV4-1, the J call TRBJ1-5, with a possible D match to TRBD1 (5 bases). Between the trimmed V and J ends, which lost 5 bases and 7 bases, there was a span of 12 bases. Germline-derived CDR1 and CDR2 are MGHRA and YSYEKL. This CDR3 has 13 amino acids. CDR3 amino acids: CASSGGREQPQHF. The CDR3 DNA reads TGCGCCAGCAGCGGAGGCAGGGAACAGCCCCAGCATTTT.

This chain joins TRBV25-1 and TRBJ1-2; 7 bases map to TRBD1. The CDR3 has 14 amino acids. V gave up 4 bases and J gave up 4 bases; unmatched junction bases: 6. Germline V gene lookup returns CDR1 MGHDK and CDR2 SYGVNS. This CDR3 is CASSVPGQSYGYTF. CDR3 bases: TGTGCCAGCAGTGTACCGGGACAGAGCTATGGCTACACCTTC.